One and the same sample provided the 25 T cell receptor beta chains below, sequenced in a study of OX40 agonist ivuxolimab in advanced cancers. The method was immunoSEQ multiplex PCR; TCRdb's version includes in-frame clones alone and lacks a portion of them. This sample carries about 81,000 clones, around 90% of them seen once, and the ten largest clones take less than 0.6%. Material: CD4+ or CD8+ T cells sorted from blood, obtained in a trial of the OX40 agonist ivuxolimab. The receptors were sampled from an adult with an advanced solid tumor such as melanoma, head and neck, liver or kidney cancer.

The chain employs TRBV14 and TRBJ1-6; no definite D call. The CDR3 sequence is 13 residues long. V was trimmed by 3 bases and J by 7 bases, leaving 7 bases between them. CDR1 and CDR2 (germline): SGHDN, FVKESK. The CDR3 sequence: CASSHFENSPLHF. CDR3 nucleotide sequence: TGTGCCAGCAGCCATTTCGAGAATTCACCCCTCCACTTT.

The CDR3 protein is CASRARSHGYTF. Written as DNA, the CDR3 is TGTGCCAGCAGGGCCCGATCGCATGGCTACACCTTC. J is TRBJ1-2 and V is TRBV6-5; D call uncertain. Between the trimmed V and J ends, which lost 6 bases and 6 bases, there was a span of 11 bases. The CDR3 contains 12 residues. Germline CDR1 MNHEY, CDR2 SVGAGI.

The chain recombines TRBV28 with TRBJ1-4; D perhaps matches TRBD1 (5 bases). Germline CDR1 and CDR2: MDHEN and SYDVKM. The CDR3 runs to 13 residues. Between the trimmed V and J ends, which lost 3 bases and 6 bases, there was a span of 8 bases. The CDR3 DNA reads TGTGCCAGCAGTTTGATAGGGGATGAAAAACTGTTTTTT. Its translation: CASSLIGDEKLFF.

V is TRBV7-9 and J is TRBJ2-7, with TRBD2 identical over 8 bases. The CDR3 is 14 amino acids. With 5 bases clipped from V and 5 bases from J, the junction kept 8 bases outside the gene matches. CDR1 SEHNR and CDR2 FQNEAQ come from the germline V gene (reference sequence). The CDR3 DNA sequence: TGTGCCAGCAGCATCGGACTAGCTAGGAACGAGCAGTACTTC. The encoded protein is CASSIGLARNEQYF.

The CDR3 is CASSRGQGTDTQYF. The CDR3 DNA follows: TGTGCCAGCTCACGTGGACAGGGGACAGATACGCAGTATTTT. The chain employs TRBV18 and TRBJ2-3, with TRBD1 matching over 9 bases. J lost 3 bases, V lost 4 bases, and 2 bases had no gene match. The CDR3 covers 14 residues. Germline values: CDR1 KGHSH, CDR2 LQKENI.

V gene TRBV11-2 combines with J gene TRBJ1-1; tentatively, D is TRBD1 (6 bases). Per germline, CDR1 SGHAT and CDR2 FQNNGV. The V end was cut by 1 base, the J end by 1 base, with 13 bases between. This CDR3 comprises 16 residues. The CDR3 is CASSLGRGAPNTEAFF. The CDR3 nucleotides read TGTGCCAGCAGCTTAGGTAGGGGGGCACCGAACACTGAAGCTTTCTTT.

This CDR3 is CASSLGRGLMNTEAFF. CDR3 DNA: TGCGCCAGCAGCTTGGGCAGGGGACTAATGAACACTGAAGCTTTCTTT. This rearrangement joins TRBV5-1 to TRBJ1-1; TRBD1 might be the D (6 bases). The germline CDR1 and CDR2 sequences are SGHRS and YFSETQ. This CDR3 has 16 residues. The V gene lost 0 bases and the J gene lost 0 bases, with 12 bases spanning the gap.

This sequence joins TRBV14 and TRBJ2-5; 9 positions agree with TRBD1. This CDR3 is 18 amino acids long. V lost 0 bases, J lost 5 bases, and 13 bases stayed unmatched. Germline-derived CDR1 and CDR2 are SGHDN and FVKESK. The CDR3 sequence is CASSQEIRRTGDRETQYF. In nucleotides, the CDR3 is TGTGCCAGCAGCCAAGAGATACGGAGGACAGGGGATCGCGAGACCCAGTACTTC.

V usage is TRBV18 and J usage is TRBJ1-2; possibly TRBD1 for D (5 bases). This CDR3 comprises 15 residues. Germline CDR1 KGHSH, CDR2 LQKENI. V was shortened by 4 bases and J by 0 bases, with 12 bases between the two germline ends. The CDR3, as DNA: TGTGCCAGCTCACGACCAGGGCAGCCTAACTATGGCTACACCTTC. As protein: CASSRPGQPNYGYTF.

V is TRBV7-3 and J is TRBJ2-1; D is possibly TRBD1 or TRBD2 (5 bases each). Germline loops: CDR1 SGHTA, CDR2 FQGTGA. This CDR3 is built from 15 residues. V lost 4 bases to trimming and J lost 1 base, with 11 bases between them. This CDR3 is CASSSGTLSYNEQFF. The CDR3 nucleotides read TGTGCCAGCAGCTCCGGGACCCTATCCTACAATGAGCAGTTCTTC.

The chain combines TRBV5-1 with TRBJ1-6; tentative D call: TRBD1 (6 bases). V was pared by 4 bases and J by 6 bases, with 17 bases between. Germline assignment: CDR1 SGHRS and CDR2 YFSETQ. CDR3 length: 16 residues. CDR3: CASSRGEGGINSPLHF. The CDR3 DNA reads TGCGCCAGCAGCCGAGGAGAAGGGGGAATTAATTCACCCCTCCACTTT.

The rearrangement links TRBV7-2 to TRBJ1-2; D unclear. The V gene lost 5 bases and the J gene lost 3 bases, with 13 bases spanning the gap. The germline gives CDR1 SGHTA, CDR2 FQGNSA. CDR3 length: 14 residues. The CDR3 DNA sequence: TGTGCCAGCAGCCAAGACGGGTTTGACTATGGCTACACCTTC. This encodes CASSQDGFDYGYTF.

The J gene is TRBJ1-5, the V gene TRBV5-1; D is possibly TRBD1 (6 bases). V gave up 2 bases and J gave up 5 bases, with 11 bases separating them. The CDR3 has 14 amino acids. Germline V CDR1 and CDR2: SGHRS, YFSETQ. CDR3 bases: TGCGCCAGCAGCTTACAGGGATTGGATCAGCCCCAGCATTTT. Amino acid sequence: CASSLQGLDQPQHF.

V is TRBV19 and J is TRBJ2-3; D is unresolved. Germline values: CDR1 LNHDA, CDR2 SQIVND (reference sequence). Trimming took 9 bases from V and 5 from J, leaving 12 bases between them. The CDR3 totals 12 residues. CDR3 residues: CASSRSRDTQYF. The CDR3 coding sequence is TGTGCCAGCTCCCGATCAAGAGATACGCAGTATTTT.

The CDR3 DNA reads TGTGCCAGCAGTGAAAAGTGGGGGGGCTCCTACAATGAGCAGTTCTTC. Translation: CASSEKWGGSYNEQFF. This rearrangement joins TRBV6-4 to TRBJ2-1; 7 bases align to TRBD2. This CDR3 comprises 16 residues. V dropped 3 bases and J dropped 0; count of bases not matched to a gene: 5. Germline V lookup: CDR1 MRHNA, CDR2 SNTAGT.

The rearrangement joins TRBV5-1 to TRBJ1-1; possibly TRBD1 for D (5 bases). The CDR3 covers 14 residues. V was shortened by 5 bases and J by 5 bases, with 16 bases between the two germline ends. Germline values: CDR1 SGHRS, CDR2 YFSETQ. CDR3 sequence: CASSSSGHPTEAFF. CDR3 sequence (DNA): TGCGCCAGCAGTTCTTCCGGACACCCGACTGAAGCTTTCTTT.

CDR3 DNA sequence: TGTGCCAGCAGCGTAGGGTTAGCCGATCCACAGTATTTT. It specifies CASSVGLADPQYF. V gene TRBV9 combines with J gene TRBJ2-3; D ambiguous. The CDR3 has 13 amino acids. The V gene's germline CDR1 is SGDLS and CDR2 YYNGEE. V lost 0 bases and J 12 bases, leaving 14 bases between the germline ends.

The J gene is TRBJ2-7, the V gene TRBV7-2, with D perhaps given as TRBD1 or TRBD2 (5 bases each). This CDR3 has 15 residues. The germline CDR1 and CDR2 sequences are SGHTA and FQGNSA. V was pared by 4 bases and J by 4 bases, with 17 bases between. CDR3 in DNA: TGTGCCAGCAGCTGGGTCCGGGACGAGAAATACGAGCAGTACTTC. Amino acids: CASSWVRDEKYEQYF.

This clone was picked up a small number of times. This chain links TRBV28 with TRBJ1-5; D is ambiguous. There are 13 residues in the CDR3. V lost 4 bases and J 1 base, leaving 5 bases between the germline ends. Germline CDR1 reads MDHEN; CDR2 reads SYDVKM. The CDR3 DNA reads as TGTGCCAGCAGTTATGGAAGCAATCAGCCCCAGCATTTT. Encoded protein: CASSYGSNQPQHF.

As DNA, the CDR3 is TGTGCCAGCTCACCCAGTCTGAACACTGAAGCTTTCTTT. Residues: CASSPSLNTEAFF. The chain recombines TRBV18 with TRBJ1-1; D ambiguous. The germline V gene has CDR1 KGHSH and CDR2 LQKENI. V dropped 3 bases and J dropped 0 bases, with 5 bases sitting between them. This CDR3 contains 13 residues.

The J gene is TRBJ1-2, the V gene TRBV7-9; D is unresolved. Per the germline V gene, CDR1 is SEHNR and CDR2 is FQNEAQ (reference sequence). Trimming removed 5 bases at V and 3 bases at J, with 7 bases between. The CDR3 is 12 residues long. The DNA for the CDR3 is TGTGCCAGCAGCCCCCAGGACTATGGCTACACCTTC. The encoded protein is CASSPQDYGYTF.

The CDR3 region is CASSYYRGVEKLFF. The CDR3 DNA reads as TGTGCCAGCAGTTACTACAGGGGGGTCGAAAAACTGTTTTTT. The genes are TRBV6-5 and TRBJ1-4; 8 positions match TRBD1. Germline values: CDR1 MNHEY, CDR2 SVGAGI. CDR3 length: 14 residues. The J segment lost 8 bases and the V segment lost 1 base, leaving 3 bases of the junction unmatched.

V and J are TRBV11-2 and TRBJ1-1; D gene ambiguous. This CDR3 region has 14 residues. From germline, CDR1 is SGHAT and CDR2 FQNNGV. The germline V and J ends were trimmed by 1 base and 2 bases, with 8 bases remaining between them. CDR3 in amino acids: CASSLGLVNTEAFF. The CDR3, as DNA: TGTGCCAGCAGCTTAGGCCTCGTTAACACTGAAGCTTTCTTT.

Details on this clone: Sequence at one end of the junction differs from germline and may be a read error. This chain uses TRBV10-3 with TRBJ1-3; D possibly corresponds to TRBD1 (6 bases). The CDR3 has 18 amino acids. From germline, CDR1 is ENHRY and CDR2 SYGVKD. CDR3 protein: CASSLTGTPVLAGNTIYF. The CDR3 DNA is TGTGCCAGCAGTTTGACCGGGACACCGGTACTTGCTGGAAACACCATATATTTT.

V and J are TRBV5-1 and TRBJ1-1; weak D call: TRBD1 (5 bases). CDR1 and CDR2 from the germline V gene are SGHRS and YFSETQ. The CDR3 consists of 13 residues. The V and J ends lost 3 bases and 11 bases respectively, with 17 bases between them. CDR3 sequence (DNA): TGCGCCAGCAGCTCGAATAGGGACCTCGGGGCTTTCTTT. This encodes CASSSNRDLGAFF.